This T cell receptor beta chain comes out of a study of T cells after yellow fever vaccination. Study findings and constraints: The secondary response showed a weaker magnitude and a faster peak, day 5 versus 15.

TCRdb used MiXCR to reprocess the 5' RACE reads, holding one entry per CDR3 protein. The repertoire holds a few hundred thousand distinct CDR3 sequences, with about 4% as singletons. This clonotype was observed a few times. The antigen is undetermined. Germline CDR1 is LGHNA and CDR2 is YSLEER. V lost 0 bases, J lost 5 bases, and 16 bases lay in between. The CDR3 runs to 16 residues. The source was PBMCs, collected 5 days after the yellow fever booster vaccination. The TCR was taken from a man between 18 and 29 years old who received the YFV17D yellow fever vaccine. The chain has TRBV4-3 and TRBJ1-1; tentatively, D is TRBD1 (5 bases). The CDR3 DNA is TGCGCCAGCAGCCAAGAGGCGGGCAGGGTAAAGACTGAAGCTTTCTTT. Amino acids: CASSQEAGRVKTEAFF.